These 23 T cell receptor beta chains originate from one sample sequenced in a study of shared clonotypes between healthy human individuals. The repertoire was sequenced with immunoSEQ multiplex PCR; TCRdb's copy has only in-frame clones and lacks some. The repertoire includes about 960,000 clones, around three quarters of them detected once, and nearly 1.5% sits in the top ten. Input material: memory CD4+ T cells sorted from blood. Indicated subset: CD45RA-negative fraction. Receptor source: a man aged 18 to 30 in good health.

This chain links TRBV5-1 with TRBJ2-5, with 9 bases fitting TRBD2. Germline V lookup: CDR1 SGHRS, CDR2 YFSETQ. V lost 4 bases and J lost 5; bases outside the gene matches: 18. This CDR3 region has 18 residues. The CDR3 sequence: CASSRGSGGFQNPETQYF. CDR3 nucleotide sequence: TGCGCCAGCAGCCGAGGGAGCGGGGGGTTCCAAAATCCTGAGACCCAGTACTTC.

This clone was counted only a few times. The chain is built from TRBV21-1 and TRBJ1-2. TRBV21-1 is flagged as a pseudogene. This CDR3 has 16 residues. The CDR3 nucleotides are TGTGCCAGCAGCACAAATCGTAGCGGGACAGCCTATGGCTACACCTTC. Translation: CASSTNRSGTAYGYTF.

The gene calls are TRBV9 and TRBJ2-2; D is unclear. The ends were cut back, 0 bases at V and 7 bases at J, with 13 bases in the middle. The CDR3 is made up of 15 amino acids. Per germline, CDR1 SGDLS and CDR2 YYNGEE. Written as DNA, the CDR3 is TGTGCCAGCAGCGTAGCTTCGGCAGGCAGCGGGGAGCTGTTTTTT. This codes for CASSVASAGSGELFF.

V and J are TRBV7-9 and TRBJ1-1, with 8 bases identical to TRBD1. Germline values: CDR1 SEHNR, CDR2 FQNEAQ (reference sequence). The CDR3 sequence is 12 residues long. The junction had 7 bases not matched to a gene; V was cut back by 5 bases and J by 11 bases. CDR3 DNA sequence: TGTGCCAGCAGCGCCGGACAGGGAGTGGCTTTCTTT. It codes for CASSAGQGVAFF.

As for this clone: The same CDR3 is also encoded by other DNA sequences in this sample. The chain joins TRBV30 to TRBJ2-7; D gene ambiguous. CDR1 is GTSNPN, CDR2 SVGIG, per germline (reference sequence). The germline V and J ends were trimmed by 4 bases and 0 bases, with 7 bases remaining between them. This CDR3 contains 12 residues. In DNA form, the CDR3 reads TGTGCCTGGACTAGTGGCTCCTACGAGCAGTACTTC. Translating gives CAWTSGSYEQYF.

The CDR3 sequence: CALGGSDTQYF. The CDR3 DNA reads as TGTGCCCTGGGGGGGTCAGATACGCAGTATTTT. The chain joins TRBV30 to TRBJ2-3; 7 bases match TRBD2. Unmatched junction bases numbered 3, after V lost 8 bases and J lost 4 bases. Germline loops: CDR1 GTSNPN, CDR2 SVGIG (reference sequence). The length of the CDR3 is 11 residues.

The CDR3, as DNA: TGTGCCAGTAACAACGCAGGCCGTACAGCGGGAGGAACAGATACGCAGTATTTT. Translating gives CASNNAGRTAGGTDTQYF. The V gene is TRBV19, the J gene TRBJ2-3; TRBD2 matches at 9 bases. CDR3 length: 18 residues. The germline CDR1 and CDR2 sequences are LNHDA and SQIVND (reference sequence). With V trimmed by 7 bases and J by 3 bases, 17 bases remained unmatched.

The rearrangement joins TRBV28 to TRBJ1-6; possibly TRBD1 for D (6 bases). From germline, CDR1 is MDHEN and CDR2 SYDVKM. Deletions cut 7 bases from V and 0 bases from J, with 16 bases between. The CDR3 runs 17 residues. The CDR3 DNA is TGTGCCAGCAATCGTAGGGGGGTCAGCTCCTATAATTCACCCCTCCACTTT. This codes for CASNRRGVSSYNSPLHF.

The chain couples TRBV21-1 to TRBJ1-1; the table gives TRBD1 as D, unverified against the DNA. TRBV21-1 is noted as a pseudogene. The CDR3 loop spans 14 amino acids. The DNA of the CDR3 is TGTGCCAGCAGCAAACAGGGGACGGGCACTGAAGCTTTCTTT. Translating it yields CASSKQGTGTEAFF.

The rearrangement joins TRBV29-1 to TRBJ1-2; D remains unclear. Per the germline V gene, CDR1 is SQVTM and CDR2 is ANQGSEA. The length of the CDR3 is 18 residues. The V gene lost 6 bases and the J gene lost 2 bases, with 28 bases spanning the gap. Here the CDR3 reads CSVRLTPTSFSTNYGYTF. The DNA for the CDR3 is TGCAGCGTCCGACTGACACCGACTTCCTTTAGCACAAACTATGGCTACACCTTC.

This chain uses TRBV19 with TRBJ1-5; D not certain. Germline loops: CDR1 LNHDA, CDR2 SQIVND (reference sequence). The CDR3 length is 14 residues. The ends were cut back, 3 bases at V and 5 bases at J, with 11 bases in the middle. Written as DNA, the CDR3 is TGTGCCAGTAGTATGTGGCAGGACGATCAGCCCCAGCATTTT. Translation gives CASSMWQDDQPQHF.

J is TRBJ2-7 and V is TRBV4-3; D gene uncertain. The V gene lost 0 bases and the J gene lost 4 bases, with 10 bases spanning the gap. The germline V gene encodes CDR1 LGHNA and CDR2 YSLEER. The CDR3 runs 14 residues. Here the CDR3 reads CASSQDSLGYEQYF. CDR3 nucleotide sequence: TGCGCCAGCAGCCAAGACTCCCTCGGGTACGAGCAGTACTTC.

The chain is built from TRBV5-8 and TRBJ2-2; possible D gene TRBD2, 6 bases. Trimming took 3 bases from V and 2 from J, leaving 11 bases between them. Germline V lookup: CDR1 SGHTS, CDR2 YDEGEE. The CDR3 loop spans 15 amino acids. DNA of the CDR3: TGTGCCAGCAGCTCCGGGACTTTAAACACCGGGGAGCTGTTTTTT. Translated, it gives CASSSGTLNTGELFF.

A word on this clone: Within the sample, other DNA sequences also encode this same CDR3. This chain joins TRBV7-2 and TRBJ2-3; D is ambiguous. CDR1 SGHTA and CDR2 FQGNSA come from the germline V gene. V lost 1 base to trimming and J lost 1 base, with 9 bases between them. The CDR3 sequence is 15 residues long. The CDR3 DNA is TGTGCCAGCAGCTTAGTCGGAGAGGGCACAGATACGCAGTATTTT. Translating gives CASSLVGEGTDTQYF.

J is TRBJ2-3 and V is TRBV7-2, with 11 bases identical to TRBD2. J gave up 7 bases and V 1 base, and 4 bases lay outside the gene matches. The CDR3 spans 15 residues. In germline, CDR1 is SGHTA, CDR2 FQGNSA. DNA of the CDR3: TGTGCCAGCAGCTTAGGCGGGACTAGCGGTTATACGCAGTATTTT. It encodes CASSLGGTSGYTQYF. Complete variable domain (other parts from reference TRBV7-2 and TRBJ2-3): GAGVSQSPSNKVTEKGKDVELRCDPISGHTALYWYRQSLGQGLEFLIYFQGNSAPDKSGLPSDRFSAERTGGSVSTLTIQRTQQEDSAVYLCASSLGGTSGYTQYFGPGTRLTVL.

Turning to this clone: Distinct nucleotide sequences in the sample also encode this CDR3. As DNA, the CDR3 is TGTGCCAGCAGCTTACAGGGGGGGTATGGCTACACCTTC. It yields the protein CASSLQGGYGYTF. The chain is built from TRBV5-4 and TRBJ1-2, with 8 positions matching TRBD1. CDR1 and CDR2 (germline): SGHNT, YYREEE (reference sequence). This CDR3 region has 13 residues. The trim removed 2 bases at V and 5 bases at J, leaving 2 bases unmatched.

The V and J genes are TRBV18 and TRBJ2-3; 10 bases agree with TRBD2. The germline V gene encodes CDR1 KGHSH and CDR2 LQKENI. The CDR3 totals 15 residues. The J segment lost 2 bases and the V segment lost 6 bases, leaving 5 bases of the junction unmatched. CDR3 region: CASSRGLADTDTQYF. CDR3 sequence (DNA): TGTGCCAGCTCGCGCGGACTAGCGGACACAGATACGCAGTATTTT.

The DNA for the CDR3 is TGTGCCAGCAGTTCGACCCTGACTAGCGGGAGGCCTCCAGATTACTTC. As protein: CASSSTLTSGRPPDYF. V usage is TRBV27 and J usage is TRBJ2-5, with 13 positions matching TRBD2. Germline assignment: CDR1 MNHEY and CDR2 SMNVEV (reference sequence). Trimming took 4 bases from V and 14 from J; bases not matched to a gene: 16. There are 16 residues in the CDR3.

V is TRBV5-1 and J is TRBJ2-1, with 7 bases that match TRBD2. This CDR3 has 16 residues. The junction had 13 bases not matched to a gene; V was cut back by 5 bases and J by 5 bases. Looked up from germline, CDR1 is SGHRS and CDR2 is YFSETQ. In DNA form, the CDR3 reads TGCGCCAGCAGTCCCGGGCAGCGGGGTCGTAACAATGAGCAGTTCTTC. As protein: CASSPGQRGRNNEQFF.

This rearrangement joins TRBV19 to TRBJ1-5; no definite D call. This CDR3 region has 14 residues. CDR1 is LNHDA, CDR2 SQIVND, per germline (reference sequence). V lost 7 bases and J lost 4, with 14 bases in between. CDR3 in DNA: TGTGCCAGTAATAGGGCGGGCGTTAATCAGCCCCAGCATTTT. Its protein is CASNRAGVNQPQHF.

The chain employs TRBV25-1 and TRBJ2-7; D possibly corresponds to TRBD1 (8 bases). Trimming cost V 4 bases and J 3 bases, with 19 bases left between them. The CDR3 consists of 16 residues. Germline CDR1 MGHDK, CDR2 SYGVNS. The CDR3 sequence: CASSATGGVRGYEQYF. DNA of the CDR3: TGTGCCAGCAGTGCAACAGGGGGGGTGAGAGGCTACGAGCAGTACTTC.

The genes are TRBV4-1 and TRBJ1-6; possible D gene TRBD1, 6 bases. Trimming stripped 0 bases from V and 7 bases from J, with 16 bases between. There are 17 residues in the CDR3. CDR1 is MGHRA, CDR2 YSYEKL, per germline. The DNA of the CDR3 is TGCGCCAGCAGCCAAGAGGGACACCTATCAGGGAATTCACCCCTCCACTTT. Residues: CASSQEGHLSGNSPLHF.

The CDR3 is CASSQRGAPVAQYF. DNA for the CDR3: TGTGCCAGCAGCCAAAGGGGCGCCCCGGTAGCGCAGTATTTT. V and J are TRBV14 and TRBJ2-3; a possible D gene is TRBD1 (5 bases). Germline-derived CDR1 and CDR2 are SGHDN and FVKESK. The ends were cut back, 2 bases at V and 10 bases at J, with 16 bases in the middle. The CDR3 extends over 14 amino acids.